This T cell receptor (beta chain) derives from a study of shared clonotypes between healthy human individuals. The assay was carried out at the deep level. Authors' analysis steps: Junction-only sequences without quality scores came from ImmunoSEQ, so filtering differed. Generated by immunoSEQ multiplex PCR, the TCRdb table keeps only in-frame clones and is missing some. That table is the source of V, J and clone size, and D and trimming were worked out from the DNA. This sample has under 2,000,000 clones, with less than 95% found just once. Positively selected for CCR7, the CD45RO-negative cells used as naive CD8 cells excluded terminally differentiated effector memory CD45RA+ cells. The study enrolled healthy HIV-negative adults without recent acute infections or vaccinations as donors. There are 15 residues in the CDR3. From germline, CDR1 is SGHRS and CDR2 YFSETQ. The germline V and J ends were trimmed by 0 bases and 0 bases, with 7 bases remaining between them.

Specimen: naive CD8+ T cells sorted from blood. This TCR was sampled from a man between 18 and 35 years old in good health. The chain couples TRBV5-1 to TRBJ1-3; unclear D gene. CDR3 nucleotide sequence: TGCGCCAGCAGCTTGGACAGCGACTCTGGAAACACCATATATTTT. This encodes CASSLDSDSGNTIYF. Looking up the rest from reference TRBV5-1 and TRBJ1-3 gives the full variable domain: KAGVTQTPRYLIKTRGQQVTLSCSPISGHRSVSWYQQTPGQGLQFLFEYFSETQRNKGNFPGRFSGRQFSNSRSEMNVSTLELGDSALYLCASSLDSDSGNTIYFGEGSWLTVV.